This T cell receptor (beta chain) stems from a study of T cells in Graves' hyperthyroidism and ophthalmopathy. Notes on the study in general: Stable hyperthyroidism was told apart from ophthalmopathy by a model built on 13 V-J features.

Patients counted as stable if ophthalmopathy did not develop within 18 months. Fresh peripheral blood, 7.5 to 10 ml, was the source of the PBMCs. The CDR3 has 14 residues. With V trimmed by 10 bases and J by 8 bases, 14 bases remained unmatched. Germline CDR1 is SNHLY and CDR2 is FYNNEI. On this clonotype: As yet, its antigen is unknown.

The CDR3 regions of TCR beta were amplified from RNA transcripts. When the TCR CDR3 underwent first-round RT-PCR, the HTBI primer set was used. Via MiXCR, TCRdb re-called the multiplex PCR reads, giving one row per CDR3 protein. The sample has about 340,000 distinct CDR3 sequences; roughly 20% are singletons. The rearrangement joins TRBV2 to TRBJ1-2; 9 nucleotides agree with TRBD1. The TCR sequence derives from a woman aged 45-59 years with Graves' hyperthyroidism. The sequencing sample was made of blood. DNA for the CDR3: TGTGCCACCGGGGGACAGGGCGGATATGGGGGCTACACCTTC. This gives the protein CATGGQGGYGGYTF.